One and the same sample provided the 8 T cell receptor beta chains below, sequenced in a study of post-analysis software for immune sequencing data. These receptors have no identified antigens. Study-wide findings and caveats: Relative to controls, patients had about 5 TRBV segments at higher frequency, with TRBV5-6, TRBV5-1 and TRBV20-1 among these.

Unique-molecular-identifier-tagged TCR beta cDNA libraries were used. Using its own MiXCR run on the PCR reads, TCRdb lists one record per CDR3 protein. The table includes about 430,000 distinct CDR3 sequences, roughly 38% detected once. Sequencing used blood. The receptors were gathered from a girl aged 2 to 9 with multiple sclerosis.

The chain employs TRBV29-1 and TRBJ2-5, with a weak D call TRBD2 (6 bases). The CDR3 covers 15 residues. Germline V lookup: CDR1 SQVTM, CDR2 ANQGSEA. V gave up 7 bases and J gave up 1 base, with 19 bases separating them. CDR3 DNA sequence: TGCAGCGCCAAGCGGAGGGTGGCATTCCAAGAGACCCAGTACTTC. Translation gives CSAKRRVAFQETQYF.

CDR3: CASSQSPGPDNSPLHF. The CDR3 DNA is TGCGCCAGCAGCCAATCACCGGGACCGGATAATTCACCCCTCCACTTT. This chain connects TRBV4-1 to TRBJ1-6, with D maybe TRBD1 (5 bases). The CDR3 length is 16 residues. V shed 2 bases and J shed 5 bases, with 13 bases lying between them. Germline CDR1 MGHRA, CDR2 YSYEKL.

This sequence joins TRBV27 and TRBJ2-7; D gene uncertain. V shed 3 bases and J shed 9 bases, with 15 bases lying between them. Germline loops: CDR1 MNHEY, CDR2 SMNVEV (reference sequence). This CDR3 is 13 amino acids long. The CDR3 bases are TGTGCCAGCAGTTTGGGTAGTGGTGCGAGGCAGTACTTC. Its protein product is CASSLGSGARQYF.

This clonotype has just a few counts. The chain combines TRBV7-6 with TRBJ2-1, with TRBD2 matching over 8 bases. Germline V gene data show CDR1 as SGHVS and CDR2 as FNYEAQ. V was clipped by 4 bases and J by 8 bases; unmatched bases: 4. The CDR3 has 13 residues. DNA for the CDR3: TGTGCCAGCAGCTCCGGGACTAGTGATGAGCAGTTCTTC. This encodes CASSSGTSDEQFF.

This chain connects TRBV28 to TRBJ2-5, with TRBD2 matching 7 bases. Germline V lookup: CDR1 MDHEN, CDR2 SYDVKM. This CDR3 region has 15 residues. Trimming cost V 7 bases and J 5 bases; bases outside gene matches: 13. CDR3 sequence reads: CASIPSGTTEETQYF. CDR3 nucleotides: TGTGCCAGCATTCCCTCCGGGACTACGGAGGAGACCCAGTACTTC. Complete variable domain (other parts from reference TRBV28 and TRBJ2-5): DVKVTQSSRYLVKRTGEKVFLECVQDMDHENMFWYRQDPGLGLRLIYFSYDVKMKEKGDIPEGYSVSREKKERFSLILESASTNQTSMYLCASIPSGTTEETQYFGPGTRLLVL.

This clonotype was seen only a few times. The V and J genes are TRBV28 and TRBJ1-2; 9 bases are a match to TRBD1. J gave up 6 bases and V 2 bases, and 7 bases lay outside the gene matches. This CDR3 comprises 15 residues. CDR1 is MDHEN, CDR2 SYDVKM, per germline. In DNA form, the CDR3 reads TGTGCCAGCAGTTTAATAGTGGACAGGGGCGATGGCTACACCTTC. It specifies CASSLIVDRGDGYTF.

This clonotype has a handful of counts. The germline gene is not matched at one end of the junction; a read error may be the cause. The CDR3 is CASSDSDSTEVFF. CDR3 nucleotide sequence: TGTGCCAGCAGTGACTCGGACAGCACTGAAGTTTTCTTT. V and J are TRBV6-4 and TRBJ1-1; TRBD1 is a possible D gene (6 bases). The germline gives CDR1 MRHNA, CDR2 SNTAGT. The CDR3 has 13 residues.

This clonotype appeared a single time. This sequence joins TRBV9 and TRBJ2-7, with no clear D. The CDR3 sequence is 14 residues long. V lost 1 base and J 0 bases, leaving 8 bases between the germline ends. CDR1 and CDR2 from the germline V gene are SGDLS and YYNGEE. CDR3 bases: TGTGCCAGCAGCGTAAGCCCCAGCTCCTACGAGCAGTACTTC. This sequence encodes CASSVSPSSYEQYF. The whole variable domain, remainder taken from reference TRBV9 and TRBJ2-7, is DSGVTQTPKHLITATGQRVTLRCSPRSGDLSVYWYQQSLDQGLQFLIQYYNGEERAKGNILERFSAQQFPDLHSELNLSSLELGDSALYFCASSVSPSSYEQYFGPGTRLTVT.